A single TCR beta chain is shown here with its context. This receptor's antigen is unknown. Base qualities are not provided; no much larger clone lies one nucleotide away. The CDR3 holds 13 amino acids from the cysteine to the phenylalanine. Only CDR3 DNA remains: 39 bases, in frame from the first base. V lost 6 bases and J lost 1 base; the stretch between them is 9 bases long. Reading the germline V gene gives CDR1 SGHVS and CDR2 FQNEAQ. For each enrolled patient, mismatch repair deficiency was established using either polymerase chain reaction or immunohistochemistry. TCR sequencing was performed for a few patients who responded to pembrolizumab therapy. The phase II trial prospectively tested pembrolizumab PD-1 blockade in advanced mismatch repair-deficient cancers regardless of tissue of origin. Serial peripheral blood T cell samples were collected before and at multiple times after starting PD-1 blockade. The timing of each blood sample was reported as weeks after the first dose of pembrolizumab.

This entry belongs to a study of PD-1 blockade in mismatch repair-deficient tumors (dated by TCRdb to the late 2010s). General notes on the study: The trial enrolled some 82 consecutive patients with approximately eleven mismatch repair-deficient cancer types between September 2013 and 2016, all previously treated and progressing. Deep sequencing of TCR CDR3 regions was used to track tumor-associated T cell clones in peripheral blood of patients responding to PD-1 blockade. The paper's findings and limits, for the study overall: Tumor-resident clones, often undetectable in blood before treatment, expanded rapidly after pembrolizumab and then contracted, generally before radiologic responses.

The library was obtained by the immunoSEQ multiplex PCR assay. This immuneACCESS table, as held by TCRdb, lists in-frame sequences with V and J called but not all clones. Of the missing ones, under half trace to an unresolved V gene in checked studies; the others have no known cause. The sample table contains approximately 110,000 clones; only one count was recorded for roughly 80% of them. Clones ranked in the top ten supply 4.7% of the sample. Sample: peripheral blood, taken about 60 weeks after starting pembrolizumab. The sequence derives from an adult with mismatch repair-deficient cancer. This chain is built from TRBV7-8 and TRBJ1-1; there is no confident call for the D gene. The nucleotides are TGTGCCAGCAGTTATAACCGGAACACTGAAGCTTTCTTT. This codes for CASSYNRNTEAFF. The full variable domain, with segments outside the CDR3 supplied by the reference TRBV7-8 and TRBJ1-1 proteins, appears as GAGVSQSPRYKVAKRGQDVALRCDPISGHVSLFWYQQALGQGPEFLTYFQNEAQLDKSGLPSDRFFAERPEGSVSTLKIQRTQQEDSAVYLCASSYNRNTEAFFGQGTRLTVV.